This T cell receptor (beta chain) emerged from a study of blood T cell repertoires in COVID-19 (TCRdb year 2020). Broadly, across the study: Samples from collaborators originated in the United States, Italy and Spain and spanned both the acute and convalescent phases of COVID-19. The prospective study material was composed of cDNA or gDNA derived from T cells, B-cell-depleted T cells, or PBMCs. The dataset comprised deeply sampled blood TCRbeta repertoires from subjects exposed to, actively infected with, or recovered from COVID-19. The repertoires were released in a freely available public database meant as a resource for research on the immune response to SARS-CoV-2. The samples were drawn from the first 160 participants of the ongoing ImmuneRACE study and from over a thousand subjects provided by 6 global collaborators. Nearly every sample came with metadata listing a de-identified subject ID, COVID-19 status, age in years and sex. Where available, HLA class I and class II types were obtained from metadata supplied by the sample provider rather than from assay-based typing.

TCRbeta CDR3 regions were amplified from genomic DNA by means of the immunoSEQ Assay, a bias-controlled multiplex PCR. In the paper's pipeline: The number of nucleated cells in each sample was estimated from the amplification of reference gene primers within the assay. Sequence reads were collapsed and filtered to measure the absolute abundance of every unique TCRbeta CDR3 rearrangement. For each sample, productive Simpson clonality was calculated as the square root of Simpson's diversity index across productive rearrangements. TCRdb carries this immuneACCESS record with in-frame sequences only. Its versions omit some clonotypes, under half of them owing to an unresolved V gene in the studies checked, with the rest unexplained. V, J and clone size are those of that table, while D and trimming were read from the DNA. The sample table shows over 85,000 clones, and 87% are seen once. The biggest ten clones account for over 2% of the sample.

CDR1 and CDR2 were assigned from the germline V gene as SGHAT and FQNNGV. CDR3 length: 12 amino acids, cysteine to phenylalanine. The retained sequence is limited to the CDR3, 36 bases, with the frame set at the first base. Germline trimming: 6 bases from V, 17 bases from J; junction bases outside gene matches: 9. General study outcomes and caveats: Clinical and demographic metadata were provided uncurated, with the amount varying by source and participant.

Details on this clone: Its cognate antigen has yet to be identified. No per-base quality is available; no much larger clone lies one base away.

Each collaborating institution followed its own protocols to collect whole blood in K2EDTA tubes. For TCRbeta analysis, collaborators shipped samples as frozen whole blood, isolated PBMCs, or DNA extracted from either of those sample types. The sequence is built from TRBV11-2 and TRBJ1-6; TRBD1 aligns with 8 central bases. This receptor was obtained from a man aged 45-65 years with active COVID-19. Sequencing was done on a sample of peripheral blood. The CDR3 reads as follows: CASSLDRASFHF. Here is the DNA: TGTGCCAGCAGTTTGGACAGGGCTTCTTTCCACTTT.